Listed below are T cell receptor beta chains from one sample, sequenced in a study of CD8 T cells in Susac syndrome. A single record per CDR3 protein comes from TCRdb applying MiXCR to the immunoSEQ multiplex PCR reads. The sample gives fewer than 200,000 distinct CDR3 sequences, about 94% of which show up once; 0.1% to 0.12% is in the top ten. The sequenced material came from CD4+ T cells from PBMCs. The source is a human donor in good health. Each CDR3 is given with its conserved first and last residue. Each record gives: J gene, D gene, clone size, V gene, CDR3 DNA, CDR3 protein. The D gene is left open where the match is weak. A clone size is listed for some rows: how often the clone was seen (once, few, many), or a class if it is expanded.

j_call: TRBJ1-1; d_call: NA; clone_size: once; v_call: TRBV19; cdr3_nt: TGTGCCAGTAGTATAGATGCGAGGGGTCACGCTTTCTTT; cdr3_aa: CASSIDARGHAFF
j_call: TRBJ2-7; d_call: NA; clone_size: NA; v_call: TRBV7-8; cdr3_nt: TGTGCCAGCAGCCTCCCTAAGAGAGGCCGGGACCCCCAGTACTTC; cdr3_aa: CASSLPKRGRDPQYF
j_call: TRBJ2-2; d_call: NA; clone_size: NA; v_call: TRBV4-2; cdr3_nt: TGTGCCAGCAGCCCAGGAAAGGGGTCGGCAGAGTCTAGGACCGGGGAGCTGTTTTTT; cdr3_aa: CASSPGKGSAESRTGELFF
j_call: TRBJ2-5; d_call: NA; clone_size: NA; v_call: TRBV5-6; cdr3_nt: TGTGCCAGCAGCTCCCCGCCGGGCAGGCAGACCCAGTACTTC; cdr3_aa: CASSSPPGRQTQYF
j_call: TRBJ1-3; d_call: NA; clone_size: NA; v_call: TRBV15; cdr3_nt: TGTGCCACCAGCAGAGGGACGGCCTCTGGAAACACCATATATTTT; cdr3_aa: CATSRGTASGNTIYF
j_call: TRBJ1-5; d_call: TRBD1; clone_size: NA; v_call: TRBV12-3/TRBV12-4; cdr3_nt: TGTGCCAGCAGGACAGGGATGGCCAATCAGCCCCAGCATTTT; cdr3_aa: CASRTGMANQPQHF
j_call: TRBJ1-6; d_call: TRBD1; clone_size: NA; v_call: TRBV6-1; cdr3_nt: TGTGCCACCAGGACAGGGGTTAATTCACCCCTCCACTTT; cdr3_aa: CATRTGVNSPLHF
j_call: TRBJ1-1; d_call: NA; clone_size: NA; v_call: TRBV7-2; cdr3_nt: TGTGCCAGCAGCCCCACCGCTAGGGCTGAAGCTTTCTTT; cdr3_aa: CASSPTARAEAFF
j_call: TRBJ1-2; d_call: NA; clone_size: once; v_call: TRBV3-1; cdr3_nt: TGTGCCAGCAGCCAAGGTCCGTTGGCAGGGATGGGTGGCTACACCTTC; cdr3_aa: CASSQGPLAGMGGYTF
j_call: TRBJ2-5; d_call: NA; clone_size: NA; v_call: TRBV20-1; cdr3_nt: TGCAGTGCCCTGGGTAGCGGTCAAGAGACCCAGTACTTC; cdr3_aa: CSALGSGQETQYF
j_call: TRBJ2-2; d_call: TRBD1; clone_size: NA; v_call: TRBV5-6; cdr3_nt: TGTGCCAGCAGCGTAATACAGGGGACCGGGGAGCTGTTTTTT; cdr3_aa: CASSVIQGTGELFF
j_call: TRBJ2-2; d_call: NA; clone_size: NA; v_call: TRBV19; cdr3_nt: TGTGCCAGTGCAACAGGTCGGACCGGGGAGCTGTTTTTT; cdr3_aa: CASATGRTGELFF
j_call: TRBJ1-2; d_call: NA; clone_size: NA; v_call: TRBV28; cdr3_nt: TGTGCCAGCAGCGTCGGACAGAACTATGGCTACACCTTC; cdr3_aa: CASSVGQNYGYTF
j_call: TRBJ2-5; d_call: NA; clone_size: NA; v_call: TRBV15; cdr3_nt: TGTGCCACCAGCAGAGGGGCGGTACAAGAGACCCAGTACTTC; cdr3_aa: CATSRGAVQETQYF
j_call: TRBJ1-2; d_call: NA; clone_size: NA; v_call: TRBV7-2; cdr3_nt: TGTGCCAGCAGCTTAACTCCCAGGCTCCTCGCCTATGGCTACACCTTC; cdr3_aa: CASSLTPRLLAYGYTF
j_call: TRBJ1-4; d_call: NA; clone_size: NA; v_call: TRBV11-2; cdr3_nt: TGTGCCAGCAGCTTACATACCGCAACTAATGAAAAACTGTTTTTT; cdr3_aa: CASSLHTATNEKLFF
j_call: TRBJ1-2; d_call: NA; clone_size: NA; v_call: TRBV4-1; cdr3_nt: TGCGCCAGCAGCCAAGGCCCTAGGGAGGCAAGCACCCTGGGCTACACCTTC; cdr3_aa: CASSQGPREASTLGYTF
j_call: TRBJ2-4; d_call: NA; clone_size: NA; v_call: TRBV10-3; cdr3_nt: TGTGCCATCAGTGAGTCCGCGGGGGCCAAAAACATTCAGTACTTC; cdr3_aa: CAISESAGAKNIQYF
j_call: TRBJ2-5; d_call: NA; clone_size: NA; v_call: TRBV24-1; cdr3_nt: TGTGCCACCAGTGATTTGGGGACGGCGGGACGCACCCTTCAAGAGACCCAGTACTTC; cdr3_aa: CATSDLGTAGRTLQETQYF
j_call: TRBJ2-1; d_call: NA; clone_size: NA; v_call: TRBV5-1; cdr3_nt: TGCGCCAGCAGCTTGGAACTAGCACCCTACAATGAGCAGTTCTTC; cdr3_aa: CASSLELAPYNEQFF
j_call: TRBJ1-5; d_call: TRBD1; clone_size: once; v_call: TRBV2; cdr3_nt: TGTGCCAGCAGTGGTGTGTCCGGACAGGGGTATAGCAATCAGCCCCAGCATTTT; cdr3_aa: CASSGVSGQGYSNQPQHF
j_call: TRBJ1-4; d_call: TRBD1; clone_size: NA; v_call: TRBV25-1; cdr3_nt: TGTGCCAGCAGTGAATCACAGGGGGCGCCTGAAAAACTGTTTTTT; cdr3_aa: CASSESQGAPEKLFF
j_call: TRBJ2-6; d_call: NA; clone_size: NA; v_call: TRBV7-8; cdr3_nt: TGTGCCAGCAGCCTTAACTCGCTCGGGGCTCCCCCTGGGGCCAACGTCCTGACTTTC; cdr3_aa: CASSLNSLGAPPGANVLTF
j_call: TRBJ1-1; d_call: TRBD1; clone_size: NA; v_call: TRBV7-9; cdr3_nt: TGTGCCAGCAGCTCCCCTCCGGGACAGGGTGTCACTGAAGCTTTCTTT; cdr3_aa: CASSSPPGQGVTEAFF
j_call: TRBJ2-3; d_call: NA; clone_size: NA; v_call: TRBV3-1; cdr3_nt: TGTGCCAGCAGCCAAGAGGTTGCTAGCACAGATACGCAGTATTTT; cdr3_aa: CASSQEVASTDTQYF
j_call: TRBJ1-6; d_call: NA; clone_size: NA; v_call: TRBV15; cdr3_nt: TGTGCCACCAGCAGAGATGTGAAGGAAAATTCACCCCTCCACTTT; cdr3_aa: CATSRDVKENSPLHF
j_call: TRBJ1-2; d_call: NA; clone_size: NA; v_call: TRBV5-1; cdr3_nt: TGCGCCAGCCGGATAAGTCAGGGGACTAACTATGGCTACACCTTC; cdr3_aa: CASRISQGTNYGYTF
j_call: TRBJ2-1; d_call: TRBD2; clone_size: NA; v_call: TRBV5-6; cdr3_nt: TGTGCCAGCAGCTGGGGACTAGTGGTTGGGTACAATGAGCAGTTCTTC; cdr3_aa: CASSWGLVVGYNEQFF
j_call: TRBJ1-6; d_call: NA; clone_size: NA; v_call: TRBV20-1; cdr3_nt: TGCAGTGCCCGGGCAGGTTATAATTCACCCCTCCACTTT; cdr3_aa: CSARAGYNSPLHF
j_call: TRBJ2-7; d_call: NA; clone_size: once; v_call: TRBV7-8; cdr3_nt: TGTGCCAGCAGCTTCCACAGCGAGCAGTACTTC; cdr3_aa: CASSFHSEQYF
j_call: TRBJ2-6; d_call: NA; clone_size: NA; v_call: TRBV15; cdr3_nt: TGTGCCACCAGCAGAACGGAAATTAGCTCTGGGGCCAACGTCCTGACTTTC; cdr3_aa: CATSRTEISSGANVLTF
j_call: TRBJ2-3; d_call: TRBD2; clone_size: NA; v_call: TRBV7-2; cdr3_nt: TGTGCCAGCAGCTTTCCGTCTAGCGGGGGAAATCCTAGCACAGATACGCAGTATTTT; cdr3_aa: CASSFPSSGGNPSTDTQYF
j_call: TRBJ2-3; d_call: TRBD1; clone_size: once; v_call: TRBV19; cdr3_nt: TGTGCCAGTAGTTCCGACAGGGGAAATACGCAGTATTTT; cdr3_aa: CASSSDRGNTQYF
j_call: TRBJ2-7; d_call: TRBD1; clone_size: NA; v_call: TRBV5-1; cdr3_nt: TGCGCCAGCAGCGGGGGACAGGGGGTGGACGAGCAGTACTTC; cdr3_aa: CASSGGQGVDEQYF
j_call: TRBJ1-1; d_call: NA; clone_size: NA; v_call: TRBV5-1; cdr3_nt: TGCGCCAGCAGCTTGGATGGCAGGGCTCTTACTGAAGCTTTCTTT; cdr3_aa: CASSLDGRALTEAFF